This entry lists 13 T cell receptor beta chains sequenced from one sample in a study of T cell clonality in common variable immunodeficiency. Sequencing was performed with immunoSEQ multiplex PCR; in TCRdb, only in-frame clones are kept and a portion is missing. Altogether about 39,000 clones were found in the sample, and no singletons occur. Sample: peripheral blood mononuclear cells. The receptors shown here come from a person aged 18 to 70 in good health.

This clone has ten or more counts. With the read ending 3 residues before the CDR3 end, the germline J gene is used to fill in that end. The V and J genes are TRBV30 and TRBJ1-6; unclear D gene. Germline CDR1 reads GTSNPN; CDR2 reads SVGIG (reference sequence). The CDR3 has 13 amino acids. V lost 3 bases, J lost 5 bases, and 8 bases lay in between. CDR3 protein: CAWSWADNSPLHF. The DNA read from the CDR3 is TGTGCCTGGAGCTGGGCAGATAATTCACCC.

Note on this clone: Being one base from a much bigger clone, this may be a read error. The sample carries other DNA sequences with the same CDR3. The CDR3 loop is CASSSNPRTGNNRHSGNTIYF. The CDR3 bases that were read are TGTGCCAGCAGCTCAAACCCCAGGACAGGGAACAATCGCCACTCTGGAAACACA. This sequence joins TRBV7-1 and TRBJ1-3; TRBD1 aligns across 8 bases. The CDR3 extends 3 residues past the end of the read, so its final part is completed from the germline J gene. TRBV7-1 is recorded as an ORF, its role being uncertain. The CDR3 is 21 amino acids.

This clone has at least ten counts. CDR3 amino acids: CASSLTPDRAYEQYF. CDR3 DNA, as far as it was read: TGTGCCAGCAGCCTTACCCCGGACAGGGCCTACGAG. The V call is TRBV7-3, the J call TRBJ2-7; 8 nucleotides agree with TRBD1. From the germline J gene comes the end of the CDR3, since the read stops 3 residues before it. This CDR3 has 15 residues. Germline lookup yields CDR1 SGHTA and CDR2 FQGTGA. The junction had 8 bases not matched to a gene; V was cut back by 5 bases and J by 2 bases.

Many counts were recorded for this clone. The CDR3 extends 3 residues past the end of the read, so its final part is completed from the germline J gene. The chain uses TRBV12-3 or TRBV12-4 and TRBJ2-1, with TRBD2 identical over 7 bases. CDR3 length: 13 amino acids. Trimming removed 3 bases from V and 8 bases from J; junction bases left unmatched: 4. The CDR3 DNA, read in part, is TGTGCCAGCAGTTTCGGCCTAGCGGATGAG. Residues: CASSFGLADE. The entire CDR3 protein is CASSFGLADEQFF.

CDR3 protein: CASSIGDRGPGQPQHF. The part of the CDR3 DNA that was read is TGTGCCAGTAGTATAGGGGACAGGGGTCCGGGGCAGCCC. The chain links TRBV19 to TRBJ1-5; 10 bases line up with TRBD1. The missing CDR3 end, 3 residues past where the read stops, is filled in from the germline J gene. The CDR3 contains 16 residues. The V gene's germline CDR1 is LNHDA and CDR2 SQIVND (reference sequence). J was trimmed by 7 bases and V by 1 base; bases with no gene match: 7.

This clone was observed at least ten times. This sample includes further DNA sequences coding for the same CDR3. CDR3 amino acids: CASSLAGVAGNTIYF. The CDR3 DNA, read in part, is TGTGCCAGCAGCTTGGCGGGGGTGGCTGGAAACACC. The rearrangement joins TRBV5-6 to TRBJ1-3, with TRBD1 as a possible D gene (5 bases). Read coverage stops 3 residues before the CDR3 terminus; the germline J gene supplies the remainder. V lost 0 bases and J 2 bases, leaving 9 bases between the germline ends. The CDR3 covers 15 residues. Germline CDR1 SGHDT, CDR2 YYEEEE.

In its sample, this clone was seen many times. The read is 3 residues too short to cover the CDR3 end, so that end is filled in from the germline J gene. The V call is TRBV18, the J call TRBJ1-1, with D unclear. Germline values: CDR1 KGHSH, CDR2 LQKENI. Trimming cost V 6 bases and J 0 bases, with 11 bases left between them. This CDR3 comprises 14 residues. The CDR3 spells CASSPEALNTEAFF. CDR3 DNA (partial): TGTGCCAGCTCGCCCGAGGCCTTGAACACTGAA. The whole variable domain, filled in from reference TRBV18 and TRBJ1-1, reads NAGVMQNPRHLVRRRGQEARLRCSPMKGHSHVYWYRQLPEEGLKFMVYLQKENIIDESGMPKERFSAEFPKEGPSILRIQQVVRGDSAAYFCASSPEALNTEAFFGQGTRLTVV.

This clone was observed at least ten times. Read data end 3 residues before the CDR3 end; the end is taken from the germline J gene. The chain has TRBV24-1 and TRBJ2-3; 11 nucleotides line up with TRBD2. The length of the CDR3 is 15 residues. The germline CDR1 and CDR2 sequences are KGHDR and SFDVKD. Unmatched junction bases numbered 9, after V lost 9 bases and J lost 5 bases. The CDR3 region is CATGTLAGDGDTQYF. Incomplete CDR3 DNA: TGTGCCACCGGTACACTAGCGGGAGATGGAGATACG.

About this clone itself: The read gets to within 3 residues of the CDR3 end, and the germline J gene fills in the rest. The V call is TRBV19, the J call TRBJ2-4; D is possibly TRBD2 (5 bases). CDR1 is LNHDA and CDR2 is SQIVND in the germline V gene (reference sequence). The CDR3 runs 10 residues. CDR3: CASFREGQYF. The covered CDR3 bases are TGTGCCAGTTTCAGAGAGGGT. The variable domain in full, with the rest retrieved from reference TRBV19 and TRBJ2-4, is DGGITQSPKYLFRKEGQNVTLSCEQNLNHDAMYWYRQDPGQGLRLIYYSQIVNDFQKGDIAEGYSVSREKKESFPLTVTSAQKNPTAFYLCASFREGQYFGAGTRLSVL.

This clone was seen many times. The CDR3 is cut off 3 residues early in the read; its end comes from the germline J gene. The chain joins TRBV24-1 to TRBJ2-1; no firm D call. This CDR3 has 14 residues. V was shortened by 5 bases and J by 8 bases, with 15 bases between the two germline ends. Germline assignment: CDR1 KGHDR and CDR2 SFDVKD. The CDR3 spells CATSGSSRIDEQFF. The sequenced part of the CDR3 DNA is TGTGCCACCAGTGGTTCTAGTAGGATTGATGAG.

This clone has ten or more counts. This CDR3 reads CSAHGPGQRGNEKLFF. The CDR3 bases that were read are TGCAGTGCTCACGGCCCTGGACAGAGGGGTAATGAAAAG. V is TRBV20-1 and J is TRBJ2-2; possible D gene TRBD1, 6 bases. The read terminates 3 residues before the CDR3 end, so the remaining end is supplied by the germline J gene. Germline assignment: CDR1 DFQATT and CDR2 SNEGSKA (reference sequence). The CDR3 sequence is 16 residues long.

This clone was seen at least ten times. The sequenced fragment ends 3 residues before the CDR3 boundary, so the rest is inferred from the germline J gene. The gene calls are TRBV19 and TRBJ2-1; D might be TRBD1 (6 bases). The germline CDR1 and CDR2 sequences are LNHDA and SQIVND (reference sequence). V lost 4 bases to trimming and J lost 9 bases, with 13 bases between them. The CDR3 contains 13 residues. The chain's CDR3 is CASSTLQGREQFF. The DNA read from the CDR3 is TGTGCCAGTAGTACTTTACAGGGTCGTGAG.

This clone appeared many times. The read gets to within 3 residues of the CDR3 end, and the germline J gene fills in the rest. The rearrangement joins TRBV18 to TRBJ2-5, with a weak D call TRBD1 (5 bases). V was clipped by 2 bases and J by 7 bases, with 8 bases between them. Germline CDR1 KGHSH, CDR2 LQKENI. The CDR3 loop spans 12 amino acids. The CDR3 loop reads CASSPFQGTQYF. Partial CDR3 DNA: TGTGCCAGCTCACCATTTCAGGGGACC.